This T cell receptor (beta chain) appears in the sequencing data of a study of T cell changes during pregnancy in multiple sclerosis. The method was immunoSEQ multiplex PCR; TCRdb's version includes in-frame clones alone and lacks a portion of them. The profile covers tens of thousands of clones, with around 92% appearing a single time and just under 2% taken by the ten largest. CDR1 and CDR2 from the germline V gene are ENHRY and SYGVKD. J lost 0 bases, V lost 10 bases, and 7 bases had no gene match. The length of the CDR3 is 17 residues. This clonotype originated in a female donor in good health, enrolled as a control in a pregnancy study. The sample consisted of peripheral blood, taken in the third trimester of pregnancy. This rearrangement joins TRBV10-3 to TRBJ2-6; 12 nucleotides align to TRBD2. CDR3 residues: CATQTSGRPSGANVLTF. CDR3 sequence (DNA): TGTGCCACCCAGACTAGCGGGAGACCCTCTGGGGCCAACGTCCTGACTTTC.